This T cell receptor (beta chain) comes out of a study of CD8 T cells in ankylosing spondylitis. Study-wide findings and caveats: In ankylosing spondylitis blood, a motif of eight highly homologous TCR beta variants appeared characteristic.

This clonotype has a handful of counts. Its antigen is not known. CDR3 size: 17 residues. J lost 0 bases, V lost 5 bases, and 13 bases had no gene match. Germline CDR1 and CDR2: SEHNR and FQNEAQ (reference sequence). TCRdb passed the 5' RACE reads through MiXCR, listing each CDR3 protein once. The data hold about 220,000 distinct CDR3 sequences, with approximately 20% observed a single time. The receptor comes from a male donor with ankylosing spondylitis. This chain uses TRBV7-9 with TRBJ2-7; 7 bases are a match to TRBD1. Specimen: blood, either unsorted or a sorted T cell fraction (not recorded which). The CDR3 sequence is CASSEPLQGTYSYEQYF. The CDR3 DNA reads TGTGCCAGCAGCGAACCCCTACAGGGGACATACTCCTACGAGCAGTACTTC.